The sequence of this TCR beta chain was determined in a study of CD8 T cells in ankylosing spondylitis (dated by TCRdb to 2015 to 2018). About the full investigation: The study set out to find disease-linked TCR variants by profiling T cell receptor beta repertoires in ankylosing spondylitis patients and healthy donors. The full study cohort comprised around 25 ankylosing spondylitis patients and some 100 healthy donors. Peripheral blood was sampled, and synovial fluid was also collected from ankylosing spondylitis patients. What the work shows at the level of the full study, not this receptor alone: Blood from ankylosing spondylitis patients appeared to be characterized by a TCR beta motif composed of about eight highly homologous amino acid variants. Some motif variants were previously reported in synovial fluid and blood of reactive arthritis patients, suggesting common disease-initiation mechanisms. The disease-linked clones were reported to be significantly enriched in matched synovial fluid samples from ankylosing spondylitis patients. A CD8+ phenotype was shown by the disease-linked clones, which were found at relatively low frequencies in peripheral blood.

About this clonotype itself: No cognate antigen has been identified for it. No per-base quality is available; no much larger clone lies one base away.

The instrument given in TCRdb is Illumina MiSeq. Quantitative 5'-RACE with molecular barcodes was used to prepare TCR beta libraries. As for the original processing: To identify disease-linked TCR variants, a new computational method was used, one built on a probabilistic model of VDJ rearrangement. TCRdb trimmed public reads at Q25 via fastp, called clones via MiXCR and kept in-frame beta chains. CDR3 protein duplicates are merged, each entry listing the most common genes and DNA. None of the V and J calls come from the authors' own analysis; TCRdb made them. Recorded for this sample are about 27,000 distinct CDR3 sequences; 7.9% of them occurred a single time. The top ten hold around 30% of the sample. The CDR1 and CDR2 encoded by the germline V gene are MNHEY and SVGEGT. The CDR3 holds 13 amino acids from the cysteine to the phenylalanine. The DNA shown is the 39-base CDR3, in frame from base 1. V is pared back by 10 bases and J by 8 bases, with 17 bases lying between the germline termini.

The rearranged chain carries TRBV6-2 or TRBV6-3 and TRBJ2-2, with the identity of the D gene unclear. The TCR was taken from a male donor with ankylosing spondylitis or in good health (not recorded which). The specimen was blood. Here is the DNA: TGTGCCACAGCCCAACATCCGACGGGGGAGCTGTTTTTT. Its coded protein is CATAQHPTGELFF.